This T cell receptor beta chain was retrieved from a study of cytomegalovirus exposure and HLA in healthy donors. Study as a whole: The roughly 120 validation repertoires used the same platform as the 550 to 850 first-cohort repertoires (as reported by a later analysis).

The CDR3 is made up of 14 amino acids. The germline V gene has CDR1 MDHEN and CDR2 SYDVKM. V gave up 4 bases and J gave up 0 bases, with 10 bases separating them. This clone was detected only once. TCRdb keeps only in-frame clones here, not all; method: immunoSEQ multiplex PCR. The sample records 110,000 or so clones, about 85% being singletons. The clonotype comes from a man younger than 35 in good health and CMV-seropositive. The rearrangement links TRBV28 to TRBJ2-7; D is ambiguous. The sequenced sample was PBMCs. As DNA, the CDR3 is TGTGCCAGCAGTTCCCCGTGGAGCTCCTACGAGCAGTACTTC. Protein: CASSSPWSSYEQYF.